This record looks at one TCR beta chain sequence and its context. The sample is drawn from a study of blood T cell repertoires in COVID-19. Here immunoSEQ multiplex PCR was the method, and the copy in TCRdb shows in-frame clones only, minus some. The data hold about 160,000 clones, with over 75% observed a single time. This CDR3 has 12 amino acids. The germline CDR1 and CDR2 sequences are LNHDA and SQIVND (reference sequence). V lost 5 bases to trimming and J lost 0 bases, with 5 bases between them. This TCR derives from a man younger than 35 with COVID-19, enrolled during active disease. V gene TRBV19 combines with J gene TRBJ2-7; D is unresolved. Sequenced: peripheral blood. The CDR3 coding sequence is TGTGCCAGTAGTTCCAGCTCCTACGAGCAGTACTTC. Amino acids: CASSSSSYEQYF.